Below, 11 T cell receptor beta chains from the same sample are listed, as sequenced in a study of lymphopenia after photon versus proton radiotherapy. Method: immunoSEQ multiplex PCR; TCRdb's copy keeps in-frame clones and lacks some. Among tens of thousands of clones listed, approximately 82% were seen once. The specimen comprised peripheral blood, sampled from a patient treated with proton-based radiotherapy. Receptor source: a man aged 55 to 70 with pancreatic cancer.

This sequence joins TRBV4-1 and TRBJ1-2; no reliable D call. The CDR3 extends over 13 amino acids. Germline-derived CDR1 and CDR2 are MGHRA and YSYEKL. V lost 0 bases, J lost 4 bases, and 6 bases lay in between. CDR3 DNA sequence: TGCGCCAGCAGCCAAGATGGCTTCTATGGCTACACCTTC. Amino acid sequence: CASSQDGFYGYTF.

The chain links TRBV6-5 to TRBJ1-5; D gene uncertain. Deletions cut 8 bases from V and 2 bases from J, with 10 bases between. The CDR3 covers 13 residues. In germline, CDR1 is MNHEY, CDR2 SVGAGI. The CDR3 region is CASRRAGNQPQHF. The CDR3, as DNA: TGTGCCAGCCGTAGGGCTGGCAATCAGCCCCAGCATTTT.

The chain couples TRBV4-3 to TRBJ2-1; possibly TRBD1 for D (5 bases). The CDR3 length is 15 residues. CDR1 and CDR2 (germline): LGHNA, YSLEER. The ends were cut back, 0 bases at V and 7 bases at J, with 13 bases in the middle. The CDR3 region has the DNA TGCGCCAGCAGCCAAGAAACCAGGGCCTGGAATGAGCAGTTCTTC. Protein: CASSQETRAWNEQFF.

V gene TRBV19 combines with J gene TRBJ1-5, with 9 bases lining up with TRBD1. Germline V lookup: CDR1 LNHDA, CDR2 SQIVND (reference sequence). J was trimmed by 3 bases and V by 5 bases; bases with no gene match: 5. The CDR3 length is 15 residues. In nucleotides, the CDR3 is TGTGCCAGTAGTCCGGGACAGGGCCCCAATCAGCCCCAGCATTTT. It translates to CASSPGQGPNQPQHF.

CDR3 nucleotide sequence: TGTGCCAGCAGTCCCGGGGGGACTAGCGTGTACACCGGGGAGCTGTTTTTT. Its protein is CASSPGGTSVYTGELFF. The chain employs TRBV6-4 and TRBJ2-2; TRBD2 aligns across 10 bases. V shed 5 bases, J shed 3 bases, and the junction held 9 bases outside the gene matches. Germline V gene sequence: CDR1 MRHNA, CDR2 SNTAGT. The CDR3 runs 17 residues.

The gene calls are TRBV6-5 and TRBJ2-1, with 10 bases that match TRBD1. CDR3 length: 15 residues. CDR1 and CDR2 from the germline V gene are MNHEY and SVGAGI. The V segment lost 7 bases and the J segment 3 bases; nucleotides outside the gene matches: 6. In DNA form, the CDR3 reads TGTGCCAGCATGCGGGACAGGGGAAACTACAATGAGCAGTTCTTC. It is translated as CASMRDRGNYNEQFF.

The chain uses TRBV9 and TRBJ1-2; 10 bases are a match to TRBD1. The J segment lost 4 bases and the V segment lost 4 bases, leaving 10 bases of the junction unmatched. CDR3 length: 16 residues. Germline V gene sequence: CDR1 SGDLS, CDR2 YYNGEE. In DNA, the CDR3 is TGTGCCAGCAGCCCACTAGGACAGGGGGACGGCTATGGCTACACCTTC. It specifies CASSPLGQGDGYGYTF.

The chain links TRBV6-5 to TRBJ2-7, with D possibly TRBD1 on 6 matching bases. This CDR3 is 14 amino acids long. Germline values: CDR1 MNHEY, CDR2 SVGAGI. Trimming cost V 8 bases and J 6 bases, with 20 bases left between them. Written as DNA, the CDR3 is TGTGCCAGCCAAGGGACAACAGGATTGGGCGAGCAGTACTTC. It translates to CASQGTTGLGEQYF.

This chain uses TRBV5-1 with TRBJ2-1; D possibly corresponds to TRBD2 (5 bases). V dropped 1 base and J dropped 4 bases, with 12 bases sitting between them. The CDR3 is 15 amino acids. The germline CDR1 and CDR2 sequences are SGHRS and YFSETQ. The CDR3 is CASSLSPGLYNEQFF. CDR3 bases: TGCGCCAGCAGCTTGTCCCCTGGACTGTACAATGAGCAGTTCTTC.

The rearrangement uses TRBV27 and TRBJ2-1; 12 bases line up with TRBD2. The CDR3 loop spans 16 amino acids. Germline assignment: CDR1 MNHEY and CDR2 SMNVEV (reference sequence). J lost 6 bases, V lost 5 bases, and 8 bases had no gene match. CDR3 protein: CASSPLAGGKGNEQFF. The CDR3, as DNA: TGTGCCAGCAGTCCTCTAGCGGGAGGGAAGGGCAATGAGCAGTTCTTC.

The gene calls are TRBV15 and TRBJ2-1; TRBD2 matches at 12 bases. In germline, CDR1 is LNHNV, CDR2 YYDKDF (reference sequence). The CDR3 contains 16 residues. Trimming removed 1 base from V and 6 bases from J; junction bases left unmatched: 4. CDR3 sequence reads: CATSRVGGLAGNEQFF. Written as DNA, the CDR3 is TGTGCCACCAGCAGAGTAGGGGGACTAGCGGGCAATGAGCAGTTCTTC.